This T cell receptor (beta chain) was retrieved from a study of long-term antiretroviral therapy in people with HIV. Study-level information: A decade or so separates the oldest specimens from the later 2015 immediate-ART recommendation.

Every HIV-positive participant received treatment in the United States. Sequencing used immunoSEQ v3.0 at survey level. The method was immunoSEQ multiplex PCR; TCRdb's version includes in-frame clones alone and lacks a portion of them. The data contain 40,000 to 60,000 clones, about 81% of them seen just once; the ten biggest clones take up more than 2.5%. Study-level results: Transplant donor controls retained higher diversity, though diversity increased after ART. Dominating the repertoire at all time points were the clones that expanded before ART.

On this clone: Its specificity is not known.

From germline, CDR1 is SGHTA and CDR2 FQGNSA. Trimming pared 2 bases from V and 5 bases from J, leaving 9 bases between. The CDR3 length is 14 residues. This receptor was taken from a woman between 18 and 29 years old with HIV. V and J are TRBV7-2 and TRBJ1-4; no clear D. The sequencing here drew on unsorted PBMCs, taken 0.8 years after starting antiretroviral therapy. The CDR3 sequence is CASSLLRSNEKLFF. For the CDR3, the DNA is TGTGCCAGCAGCTTACTTCGGTCGAATGAAAAACTGTTTTTT.